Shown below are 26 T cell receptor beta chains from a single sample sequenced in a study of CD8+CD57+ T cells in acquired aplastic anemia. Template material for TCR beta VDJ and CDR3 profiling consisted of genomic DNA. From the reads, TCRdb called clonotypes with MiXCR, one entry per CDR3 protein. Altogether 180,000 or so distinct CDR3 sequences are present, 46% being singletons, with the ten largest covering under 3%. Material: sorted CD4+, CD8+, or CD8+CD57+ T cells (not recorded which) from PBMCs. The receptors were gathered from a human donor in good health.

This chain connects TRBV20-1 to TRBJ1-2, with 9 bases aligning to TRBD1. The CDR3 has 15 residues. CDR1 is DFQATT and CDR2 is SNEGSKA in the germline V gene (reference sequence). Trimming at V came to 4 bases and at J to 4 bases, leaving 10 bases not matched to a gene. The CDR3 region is CSAIDPGQGFYGYTF. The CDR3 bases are TGCAGTGCTATCGATCCGGGACAGGGATTCTATGGCTACACCTTC.

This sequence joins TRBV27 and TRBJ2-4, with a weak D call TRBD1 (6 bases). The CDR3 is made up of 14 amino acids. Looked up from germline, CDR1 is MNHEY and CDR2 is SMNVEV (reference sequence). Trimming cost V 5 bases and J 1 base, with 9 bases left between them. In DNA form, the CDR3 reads TGTGCCAGCAGTCGGCAGGGGGCCAAAAACATTCAGTACTTC. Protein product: CASSRQGAKNIQYF.

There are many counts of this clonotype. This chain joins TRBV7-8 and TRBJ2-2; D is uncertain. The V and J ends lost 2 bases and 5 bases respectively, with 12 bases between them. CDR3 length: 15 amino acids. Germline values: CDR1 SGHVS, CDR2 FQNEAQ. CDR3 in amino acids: CASSLTEMGTGELFF. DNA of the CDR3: TGTGCCAGCAGCTTAACCGAAATGGGGACCGGGGAGCTGTTTTTT.

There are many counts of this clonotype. The CDR3: CSARDVTPRSGRPPEQYF. Here the CDR3 DNA reads TGCAGTGCTAGAGACGTGACACCCAGGAGCGGGAGACCTCCCGAGCAGTACTTC. V is TRBV20-1 and J is TRBJ2-7; 8 positions match TRBD2. The trim removed 0 bases at V and 6 bases at J, leaving 19 bases unmatched. This CDR3 has 18 residues. From germline, CDR1 is DFQATT and CDR2 SNEGSKA (reference sequence).

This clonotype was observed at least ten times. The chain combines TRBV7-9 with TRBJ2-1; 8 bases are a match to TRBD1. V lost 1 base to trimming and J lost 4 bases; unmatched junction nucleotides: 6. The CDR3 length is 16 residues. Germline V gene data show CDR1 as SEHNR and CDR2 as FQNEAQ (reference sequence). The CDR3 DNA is TGTGCCAGCAGCTTAGTAGGGACAGGTGTTTACAATGAGCAGTTCTTC. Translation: CASSLVGTGVYNEQFF.

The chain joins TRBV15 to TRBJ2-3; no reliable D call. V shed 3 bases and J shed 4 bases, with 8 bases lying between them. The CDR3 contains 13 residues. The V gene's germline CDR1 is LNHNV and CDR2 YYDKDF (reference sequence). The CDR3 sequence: CATSSNIADTQYF. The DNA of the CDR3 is TGTGCCACCAGCAGTAACATAGCAGATACGCAGTATTTT.

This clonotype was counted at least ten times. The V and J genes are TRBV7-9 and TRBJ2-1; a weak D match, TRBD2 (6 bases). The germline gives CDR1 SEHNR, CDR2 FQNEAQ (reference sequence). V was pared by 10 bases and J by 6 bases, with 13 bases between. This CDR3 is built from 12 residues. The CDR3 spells CATGGRSNEQFF. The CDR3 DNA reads TGTGCCACGGGTGGGAGGAGCAATGAGCAGTTCTTC.

CDR3 in amino acids: CASSSGRESPLHF. In nucleotides, the CDR3 is TGTGCCAGCAGTTCAGGCAGAGAGTCACCCCTCCACTTT. The rearrangement uses TRBV2 and TRBJ1-6; D not resolved. This CDR3 contains 13 residues. The ends were cut back, 5 bases at V and 10 bases at J, with 12 bases in the middle. Looked up from germline, CDR1 is SNHLY and CDR2 is FYNNEI.

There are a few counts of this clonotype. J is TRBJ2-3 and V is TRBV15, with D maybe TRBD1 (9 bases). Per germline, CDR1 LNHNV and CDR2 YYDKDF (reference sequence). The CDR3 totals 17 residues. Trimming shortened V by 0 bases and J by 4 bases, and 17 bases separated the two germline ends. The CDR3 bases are TGTGCCACCAGCAGAGATAGCGGGACAGGGATTTCAGATACGCAGTATTTT. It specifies CATSRDSGTGISDTQYF.

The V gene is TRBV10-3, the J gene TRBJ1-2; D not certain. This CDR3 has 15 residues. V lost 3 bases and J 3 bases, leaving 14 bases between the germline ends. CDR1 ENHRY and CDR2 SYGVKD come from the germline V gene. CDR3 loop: CAISDRRGGDYGYTF. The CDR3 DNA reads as TGTGCCATCAGTGACAGGCGAGGAGGAGACTATGGCTACACCTTC.

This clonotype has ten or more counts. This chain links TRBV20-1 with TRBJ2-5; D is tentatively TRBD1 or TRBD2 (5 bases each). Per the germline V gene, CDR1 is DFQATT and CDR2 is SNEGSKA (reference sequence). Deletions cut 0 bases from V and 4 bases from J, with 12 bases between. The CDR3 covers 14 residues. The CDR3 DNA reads TGCAGTGCTAGAGATCGTTCGAGGGGAGAGACCCAGTACTTC. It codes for CSARDRSRGETQYF.

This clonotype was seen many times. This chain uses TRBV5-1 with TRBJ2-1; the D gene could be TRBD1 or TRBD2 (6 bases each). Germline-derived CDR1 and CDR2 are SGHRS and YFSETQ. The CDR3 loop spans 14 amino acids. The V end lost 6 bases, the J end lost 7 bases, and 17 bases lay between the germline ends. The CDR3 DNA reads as TGCGCCAGCACCGGGGGCACCCCCGGGAATGAGCAGTTCTTC. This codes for CASTGGTPGNEQFF.

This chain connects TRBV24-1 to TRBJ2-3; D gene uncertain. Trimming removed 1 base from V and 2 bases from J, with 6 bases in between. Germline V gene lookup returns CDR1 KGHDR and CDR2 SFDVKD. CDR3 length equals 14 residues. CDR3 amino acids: CATSDFRYTDTQYF. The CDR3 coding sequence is TGTGCCACCAGTGATTTTCGTTACACAGATACGCAGTATTTT.

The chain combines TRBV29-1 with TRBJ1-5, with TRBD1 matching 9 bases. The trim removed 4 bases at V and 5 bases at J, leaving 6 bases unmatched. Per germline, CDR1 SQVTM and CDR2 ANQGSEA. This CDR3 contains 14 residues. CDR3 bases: TGCAGCGTTGGGGTGACAGGGGGGGATCAGCCCCAGCATTTT. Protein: CSVGVTGGDQPQHF.

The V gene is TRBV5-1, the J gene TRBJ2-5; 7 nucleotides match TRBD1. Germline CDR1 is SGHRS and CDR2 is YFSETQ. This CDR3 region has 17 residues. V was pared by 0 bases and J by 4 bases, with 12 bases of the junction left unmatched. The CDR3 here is CASSLAGARGRGETQYF. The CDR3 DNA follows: TGCGCCAGCAGCTTGGCCGGGGCGAGGGGGCGAGGAGAGACCCAGTACTTC.

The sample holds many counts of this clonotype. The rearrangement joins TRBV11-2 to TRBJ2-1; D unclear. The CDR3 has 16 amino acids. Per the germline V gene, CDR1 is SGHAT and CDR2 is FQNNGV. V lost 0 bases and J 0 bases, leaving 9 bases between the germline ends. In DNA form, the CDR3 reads TGTGCCAGCAGCTTAGAAGGATCTCTCTCCTACAATGAGCAGTTCTTC. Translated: CASSLEGSLSYNEQFF. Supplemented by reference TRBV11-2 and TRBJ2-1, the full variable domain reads EAGVAQSPRYKIIEKRQSVAFWCNPISGHATLYWYQQILGQGPKLLIQFQNNGVVDDSQLPKDRFSAERLKGVDSTLKIQPAKLEDSAVYLCASSLEGSLSYNEQFFGPGTRLTVL.

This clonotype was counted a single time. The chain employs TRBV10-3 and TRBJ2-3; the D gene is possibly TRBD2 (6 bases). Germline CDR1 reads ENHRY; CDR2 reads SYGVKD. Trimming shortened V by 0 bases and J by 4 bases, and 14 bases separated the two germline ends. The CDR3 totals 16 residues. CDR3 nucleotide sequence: TGTGCCATCAGTGAGTCTAGTGGGGGGACCGCAGATACGCAGTATTTT. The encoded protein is CAISESSGGTADTQYF.

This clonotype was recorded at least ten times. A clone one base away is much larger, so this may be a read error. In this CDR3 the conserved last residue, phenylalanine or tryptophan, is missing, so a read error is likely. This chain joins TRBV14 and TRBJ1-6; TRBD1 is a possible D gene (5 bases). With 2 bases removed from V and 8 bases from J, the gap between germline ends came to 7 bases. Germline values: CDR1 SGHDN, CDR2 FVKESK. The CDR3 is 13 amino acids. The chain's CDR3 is CASSQKGYSPLHL. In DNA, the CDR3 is TGTGCCAGCAGCCAAAAGGGGTATTCACCCCTCCACCTT.

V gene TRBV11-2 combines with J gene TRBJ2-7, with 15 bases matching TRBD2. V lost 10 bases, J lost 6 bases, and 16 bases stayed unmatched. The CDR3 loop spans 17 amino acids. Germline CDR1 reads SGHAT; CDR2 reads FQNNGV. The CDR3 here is CATTGLAGGPGGVEQYF. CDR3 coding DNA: TGTGCCACCACCGGACTAGCGGGAGGGCCAGGCGGCGTCGAGCAGTACTTC.

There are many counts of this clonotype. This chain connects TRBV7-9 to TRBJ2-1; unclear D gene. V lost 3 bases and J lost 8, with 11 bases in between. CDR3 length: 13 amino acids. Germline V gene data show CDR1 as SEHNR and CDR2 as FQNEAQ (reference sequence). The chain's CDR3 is CASSFVSGDEQFF. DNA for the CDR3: TGTGCCAGCAGCTTTGTGAGTGGCGATGAGCAGTTCTTC. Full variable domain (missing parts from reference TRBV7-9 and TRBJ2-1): DTGVSQNPRHKITKRGQNVTFRCDPISEHNRLYWYRQTLGQGPEFLTYFQNEAQLEKSRLLSDRFSAERPKGSFSTLEIQRTEQGDSAMYLCASSFVSGDEQFFGPGTRLTVL.

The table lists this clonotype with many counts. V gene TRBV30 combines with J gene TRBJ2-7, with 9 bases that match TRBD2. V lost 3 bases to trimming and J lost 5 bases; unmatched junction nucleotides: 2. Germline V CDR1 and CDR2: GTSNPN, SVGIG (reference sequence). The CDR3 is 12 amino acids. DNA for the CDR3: TGTGCCTGGAGGGGGACTAGCAACGAGCAGTACTTC. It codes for CAWRGTSNEQYF.

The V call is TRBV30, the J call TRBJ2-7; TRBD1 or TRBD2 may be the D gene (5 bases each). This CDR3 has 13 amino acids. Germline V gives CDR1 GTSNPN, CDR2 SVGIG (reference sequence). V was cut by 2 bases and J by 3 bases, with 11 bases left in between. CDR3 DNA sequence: TGTGCCTGGAGTAGAGGGGAATTCTACGAGCAGTACTTC. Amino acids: CAWSRGEFYEQYF. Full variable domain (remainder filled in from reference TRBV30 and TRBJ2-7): SQTIHQWPATLVQPVGSPLSLECTVEGTSNPNLYWYRQAAGRGLQLLFYSVGIGQISSEVPQNLSASRPQDRQFILSSKKLLLSDSGFYLCAWSRGEFYEQYFGPGTRLTVT.

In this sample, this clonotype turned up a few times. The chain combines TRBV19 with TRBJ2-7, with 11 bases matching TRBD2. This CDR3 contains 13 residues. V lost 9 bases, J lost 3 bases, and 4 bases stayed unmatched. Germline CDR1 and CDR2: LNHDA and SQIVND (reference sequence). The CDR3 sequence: CASSGTSGYEQYF. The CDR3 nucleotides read TGTGCCAGCTCAGGGACTAGCGGCTACGAGCAGTACTTC.

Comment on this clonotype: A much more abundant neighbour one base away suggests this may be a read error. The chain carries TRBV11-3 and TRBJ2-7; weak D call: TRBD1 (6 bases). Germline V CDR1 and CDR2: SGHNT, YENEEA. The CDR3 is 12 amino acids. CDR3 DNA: TGTGGCAGCAGCCACATGCCGGGACACCAGTACTTC. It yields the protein CGSSHMPGHQYF.

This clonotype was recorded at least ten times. CDR3 in amino acids: CSAVQGPNTGELFF. In DNA form, the CDR3 reads TGCAGCGCTGTACAGGGTCCGAACACCGGGGAGCTGTTTTTT. This chain uses TRBV29-1 with TRBJ2-2, with a possible D match to TRBD1 (6 bases). The CDR3 loop spans 14 amino acids. With 7 bases removed from V and 0 bases from J, the gap between germline ends came to 12 bases. Germline V gene data show CDR1 as SQVTM and CDR2 as ANQGSEA.

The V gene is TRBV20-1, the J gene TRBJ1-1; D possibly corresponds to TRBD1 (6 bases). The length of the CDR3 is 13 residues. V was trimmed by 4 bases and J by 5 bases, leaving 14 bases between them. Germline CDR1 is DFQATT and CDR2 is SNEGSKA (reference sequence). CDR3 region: CSAIRSGETEAFF. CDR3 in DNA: TGCAGTGCTATTCGATCAGGGGAAACTGAAGCTTTCTTT.